This TCR beta chain was recovered during a study of shared clonotypes between healthy human individuals. Overall study: Three plates were used per donor for CD4 naive, three for CD4 memory, two for CD8 naive and one for CD8 memory.

V shed 1 base and J shed 3 bases, with 10 bases lying between them. This CDR3 has 15 amino acids. Germline lookup yields CDR1 LNHDA and CDR2 SQIVND (reference sequence). This table comes from immunoSEQ multiplex PCR, and its TCRdb copy is limited to in-frame clones, with some not included. The table has about 1.1 million clones, 60% to 85% seen once; the top ten hold 0.89%. This clone turned up a few times. Antigen: not known. Within the sample, other DNA sequences also encode this same CDR3. General study results and limits: Apart from blood, nothing was sampled; tissue repertoires likely differ.

The rearrangement joins TRBV19 to TRBJ2-1, with a possible D match to TRBD2 (5 bases). The receptor's source is a man younger than 30 in good health. Some clones in this sample may be carry-over from other donors' samples. The sample comprised memory CD4+ T cells from PBMCs. Subset specified: CD45RA-negative fraction. In nucleotides, the CDR3 is TGTGCCAGTAGTATAGGTGGCAGCGGCTACAATGAGCAGTTCTTC. Encoded protein: CASSIGGSGYNEQFF.